The rows below give T cell receptor beta chains drawn from one sample of a study of T cells in Graves' hyperthyroidism and ophthalmopathy. TCRdb independently ran MiXCR on the multiplex PCR reads; one entry per CDR3 protein. This table has approximately 600,000 distinct CDR3 sequences, around 13% appearing once. Sequencing input: blood. The receptor source for this set is a woman younger than 45 with Graves' hyperthyroidism that later progressed to Graves' ophthalmopathy. Each CDR3 is given with its conserved first and last residue. The order of the fields is V gene, clone size, D gene, J gene, CDR3 DNA, CDR3 protein. A D gene is named only where the DNA matches it firmly. Clone size is given for some rows only: seen once, a few or many times, or a class if the clone is expanded.

V gene: TRBV9; clone size: few; D gene: NA; J gene: TRBJ2-3; CDR3 DNA: TGTGCCAGCAGCGTAGCTTCTACGAACCCCCGTCTTAATACGCAGTATTTT; CDR3 protein: CASSVASTNPRLNTQYF
V gene: TRBV28; clone size: few; D gene: TRBD1; J gene: TRBJ1-1; CDR3 DNA: TGTGCCAGCAGTTCCTCGGGACAGGGGGTTGGTGAAGCTTTCTTT; CDR3 protein: CASSSSGQGVGEAFF
V gene: TRBV9; clone size: many; D gene: NA; J gene: TRBJ2-7; CDR3 DNA: TGTGCCAGCAGCTCGGGCACGGAGGGCGAGCAGTACTTC; CDR3 protein: CASSSGTEGEQYF
V gene: TRBV14; clone size: NA; D gene: NA; J gene: TRBJ2-7; CDR3 DNA: TGTGCCAGCAGCCGGATACGCAGTACCTACGAGCAGTACTTC; CDR3 protein: CASSRIRSTYEQYF
V gene: TRBV20-1; clone size: NA; D gene: TRBD1; J gene: TRBJ1-6; CDR3 DNA: TGCAGTGCCGGGGACAGGGCGGGTAATTCAGCGCTCCACTTT; CDR3 protein: CSAGDRAGNSALHF
V gene: TRBV5-1; clone size: many; D gene: NA; J gene: TRBJ1-1; CDR3 DNA: TGCGCCAGCAGCTTGGACGAGACGGCCAACACTGAAGCTTTCTTT; CDR3 protein: CASSLDETANTEAFF
V gene: TRBV4-2; clone size: few; D gene: NA; J gene: TRBJ2-1; CDR3 DNA: TGTGCCAGCAGCCAGACCACGGACCCCTGGTACAATGAGCAGTTCTTC; CDR3 protein: CASSQTTDPWYNEQFF
V gene: TRBV11-2; clone size: NA; D gene: NA; J gene: TRBJ2-7; CDR3 DNA: TGTGCCAGCACCCGTGGGGGGGCGGGTGGCTTGCACGAGCAGTACTTC; CDR3 protein: CASTRGGAGGLHEQYF
V gene: TRBV20-1; clone size: many; D gene: TRBD2; J gene: TRBJ2-4; CDR3 DNA: TGCAGTGCTAGGTCGGGACTAGCGAGTAACATTCAGTACTTC; CDR3 protein: CSARSGLASNIQYF
V gene: TRBV7-3; clone size: NA; D gene: NA; J gene: TRBJ2-3; CDR3 DNA: TGTGCCAGCAGCTTAGGGGACCTTAGGGATACGCAGTATTTT; CDR3 protein: CASSLGDLRDTQYF
V gene: TRBV11-2; clone size: many; D gene: NA; J gene: TRBJ2-3; CDR3 DNA: TGTGCCAGCAGCCGGGCGGTCAGCACAGATACGCAGTATTTT; CDR3 protein: CASSRAVSTDTQYF
V gene: TRBV11-3; clone size: many; D gene: NA; J gene: TRBJ1-3; CDR3 DNA: TGTGCCAGCAGCTTAGAGGCAGGAATCTCTGGAAACACCATATATTTT; CDR3 protein: CASSLEAGISGNTIYF
V gene: TRBV11-2; clone size: many; D gene: TRBD1; J gene: TRBJ2-2; CDR3 DNA: TGTGCCAGCAGCTCCCCAAGACAGGGAGACGGGGAGCTGTTTTTT; CDR3 protein: CASSSPRQGDGELFF
V gene: TRBV19; clone size: many; D gene: NA; J gene: TRBJ1-1; CDR3 DNA: TGTGCCAGCAGCACCCAGGGGAACACTGAAGCTTTCTTT; CDR3 protein: CASSTQGNTEAFF
V gene: TRBV4-3; clone size: many; D gene: NA; J gene: TRBJ1-1; CDR3 DNA: TGCGCCAGCAGCCATACCCAAGCGGGTTTTGGCATGAACACTGAAGCTTTCTTT; CDR3 protein: CASSHTQAGFGMNTEAFF
V gene: TRBV27; clone size: many; D gene: TRBD2; J gene: TRBJ2-7; CDR3 DNA: TGTGCCAGCAGCCTAAAACTAGCGGGAGCGTACGAGCAGTACTTC; CDR3 protein: CASSLKLAGAYEQYF
V gene: TRBV29-1; clone size: many; D gene: NA; J gene: TRBJ2-5; CDR3 DNA: TGCAGCGTTGGCCCTCAGGGTGATGGAGAGACCCAGTACTTC; CDR3 protein: CSVGPQGDGETQYF
V gene: TRBV9; clone size: NA; D gene: TRBD2; J gene: TRBJ2-3; CDR3 DNA: TGTGCCAGCAGCGTAGATATACTAGCGGGAGTCGCAGATACGCAGTATTTT; CDR3 protein: CASSVDILAGVADTQYF
V gene: TRBV20-1; clone size: NA; D gene: NA; J gene: TRBJ1-2; CDR3 DNA: TGCAGTGCTCGAGGAACTGAGGGGGTACTCCACACCTTC; CDR3 protein: CSARGTEGVLHTF
V gene: TRBV20-1; clone size: NA; D gene: TRBD2; J gene: TRBJ2-3; CDR3 DNA: TGCAGTGCTAGGAGCGGGAAGAACACAGATACGCAGTATTTT; CDR3 protein: CSARSGKNTDTQYF
V gene: TRBV12-5; clone size: NA; D gene: NA; J gene: TRBJ1-5; CDR3 DNA: TGTGCTAGTGTCTCCGTGGGGAGCAATCAGCCCCAGCATTTT; CDR3 protein: CASVSVGSNQPQHF
V gene: TRBV30; clone size: many; D gene: NA; J gene: TRBJ2-7; CDR3 DNA: TGTGCCTGGACAGGCACTCCCTACGAGCAGTACTTC; CDR3 protein: CAWTGTPYEQYF
V gene: TRBV10-3; clone size: many; D gene: NA; J gene: TRBJ2-1; CDR3 DNA: TGTGCCATCAGTGTTAATAGCGCTCTCTCCTACAATGAGCAGTTCTTC; CDR3 protein: CAISVNSALSYNEQFF
V gene: TRBV5-6; clone size: NA; D gene: NA; J gene: TRBJ1-1; CDR3 DNA: TGTGCCAGCAGCTTTGGAGGGGTGGATACTGAAGCTTTCTTT; CDR3 protein: CASSFGGVDTEAFF
V gene: TRBV27; clone size: many; D gene: NA; J gene: TRBJ1-6; CDR3 DNA: TGTGCCAGCAGTTTAGCAGGGGATTCACCCCTCCACTTT; CDR3 protein: CASSLAGDSPLHF
V gene: TRBV6-1; clone size: few; D gene: TRBD1; J gene: TRBJ2-7; CDR3 DNA: TGTGCCAGCAACGAACAGGGGATCGAGCAGTACTTC; CDR3 protein: CASNEQGIEQYF
V gene: TRBV6-1; clone size: many; D gene: NA; J gene: TRBJ1-1; CDR3 DNA: TGTGCCAGCAGACCTCAGGGAACGAACACTGAAGCTTTCTTT; CDR3 protein: CASRPQGTNTEAFF
V gene: TRBV10-3; clone size: NA; D gene: TRBD2; J gene: TRBJ2-2; CDR3 DNA: TGTGCCATCAGCTCCGGGACTAGCGGGAGCCGTGTCACCGGGGAGCTGTTTTTT; CDR3 protein: CAISSGTSGSRVTGELFF
V gene: TRBV3-1; clone size: many; D gene: NA; J gene: TRBJ2-7; CDR3 DNA: TGTGCCAGCAGCCAAGTCCACAGCCTATCTTCCTACGAGCAGTACTTC; CDR3 protein: CASSQVHSLSSYEQYF
V gene: TRBV2; clone size: many; D gene: TRBD2; J gene: TRBJ2-3; CDR3 DNA: TGTGCCAGCAGTCAACTAGCGAGCACAGATACGCAGTATTTT; CDR3 protein: CASSQLASTDTQYF
V gene: TRBV10-3; clone size: few; D gene: NA; J gene: TRBJ2-1; CDR3 DNA: TGTGCCATCAGTGAGGCCCAGTTGGGGAGACAGTTCTTC; CDR3 protein: CAISEAQLGRQFF
V gene: TRBV7-2; clone size: many; D gene: TRBD1; J gene: TRBJ2-2; CDR3 DNA: TGTGCCAGCGGTACCGGGACAGCACGCCCCGGGGAGCTGTTTTTT; CDR3 protein: CASGTGTARPGELFF
V gene: TRBV6-1; clone size: NA; D gene: TRBD1; J gene: TRBJ2-7; CDR3 DNA: TGTGCCAGCAGGAGACAGGGCCCCCTGGGTGAGCAGTACTTC; CDR3 protein: CASRRQGPLGEQYF
V gene: TRBV3-1; clone size: many; D gene: NA; J gene: TRBJ2-3; CDR3 DNA: TGTGCCAGCAGCCAAGTAGGAGATACGCAGTATTTT; CDR3 protein: CASSQVGDTQYF
V gene: TRBV18; clone size: many; D gene: TRBD1; J gene: TRBJ2-7; CDR3 DNA: TGTGCCAGCTCACCGGGACAGGGCGACGAGCAGTACTTC; CDR3 protein: CASSPGQGDEQYF
V gene: TRBV6-1; clone size: few; D gene: TRBD2; J gene: TRBJ2-1; CDR3 DNA: TGTGCCAGCAGTGTTAGCGGGAATGAGCAGTTCTTC; CDR3 protein: CASSVSGNEQFF
V gene: TRBV13; clone size: many; D gene: TRBD1; J gene: TRBJ2-1; CDR3 DNA: TGTGCCAGCAGCTTAGGGGCAGGGGGCGATGAGCAGTTCTTC; CDR3 protein: CASSLGAGGDEQFF
V gene: TRBV7-3; clone size: few; D gene: TRBD1; J gene: TRBJ2-3; CDR3 DNA: TGTGCCAGCAGCGAAGCCGGGACAGGGAGGACAGATACGCAGTATTTT; CDR3 protein: CASSEAGTGRTDTQYF
V gene: TRBV20-1; clone size: NA; D gene: NA; J gene: TRBJ2-1; CDR3 DNA: TGCAGTGCTAGTACGGGACCTCCTCACAATGAGCAGTTCTTC; CDR3 protein: CSASTGPPHNEQFF
V gene: TRBV28; clone size: many; D gene: NA; J gene: TRBJ1-1; CDR3 DNA: TGTGCCAGCAGAGAGCGGGGCCCTGAAGCTTTCTTT; CDR3 protein: CASRERGPEAFF
V gene: TRBV30; clone size: many; D gene: NA; J gene: TRBJ1-2; CDR3 DNA: TGTGCCTGGACCGACCCGGGCCGCTATGGCTACACCTTC; CDR3 protein: CAWTDPGRYGYTF
V gene: TRBV11-1; clone size: few; D gene: NA; J gene: TRBJ2-1; CDR3 DNA: TGTGCCAGCAGCTTGGCCTCACCTTCCTACAATGAGCAGTTCTTC; CDR3 protein: CASSLASPSYNEQFF
V gene: TRBV12-3/TRBV12-4; clone size: many; D gene: NA; J gene: TRBJ1-5; CDR3 DNA: TGTGCCAGCAGACCAGGACATGCTAGCAATCAGCCCCAGCATTTT; CDR3 protein: CASRPGHASNQPQHF
V gene: TRBV7-6; clone size: many; D gene: NA; J gene: TRBJ2-1; CDR3 DNA: TGTGCCAGCAGCACCCGACAGAACAATGAGCAGTTCTTC; CDR3 protein: CASSTRQNNEQFF